What follows describes a single TCR beta chain. The data originate from a study of blood T cell repertoires in COVID-19. Looking at the study overall: The United States, Italy and Spain were the sources of the acute and convalescent COVID-19 samples. PBMCs, B-cell-depleted T cells, or T cells provided the cDNA or gDNA that made up the material.

In the study's own analysis: Using reference gene primer amplification, nucleated cell counts were estimated. Produced via immunoSEQ multiplex PCR; TCRdb's table is partial and in-frame only. The V and J calls and clone size were taken over from that table, and D and trimming were inferred from the DNA. The sample records 150,000 to 190,000 clones, 70% to 90% being singletons. The germline gives CDR1 SGHRS, CDR2 YFSETQ. CDR3 length: 18 amino acids. V lost 1 base, J lost 0 bases, and 11 bases stayed unmatched. The receptor comes from a woman between 65 and 79 years old with acute or convalescent COVID-19. The V gene is TRBV5-1, the J gene TRBJ2-3, with 7 bases lining up with TRBD2. Sequences were obtained from peripheral blood. Here the CDR3 reads CASSLKPLAAGSTDTQYF. CDR3 bases: TGCGCCAGCAGCTTGAAACCCCTTGCAGCGGGGAGCACAGATACGCAGTATTTT.